One sample yielded the 2 T cell receptor beta chains listed below, sequenced in a study of blood T cell repertoires in COVID-19. Libraries were prepared by immunoSEQ multiplex PCR; TCRdb keeps only in-frame clonotypes and omits some of them. The profile shows 250,000 or so clones, more than 85% of them singletons. Sequenced input: peripheral blood. These receptor sequences come from a woman aged 60-70 years with COVID-19, enrolled during active disease.

V usage is TRBV7-6 and J usage is TRBJ1-4; D is unclear. Germline V gives CDR1 SGHVS, CDR2 FNYEAQ. Trimming left V 6 bases short and J 7 bases short, with 18 bases between. There are 15 residues in the CDR3. The DNA of the CDR3 is TGTGCCAGCAGAGGAGGCGGAGCGGGTGGTGAAAAACTGTTTTTT. This translates into CASRGGGAGGEKLFF.

The rearrangement links TRBV4-3 to TRBJ2-4; D perhaps matches TRBD1 (6 bases). The CDR3 has 15 residues. V was pared by 0 bases and J by 4 bases, with 10 bases between. The V gene's germline CDR1 is LGHNA and CDR2 YSLEER. As DNA, the CDR3 is TGCGCCAGCAGCCAAGAGATGGGGGCAAAAAACATTCAGTACTTC. Translating gives CASSQEMGAKNIQYF.